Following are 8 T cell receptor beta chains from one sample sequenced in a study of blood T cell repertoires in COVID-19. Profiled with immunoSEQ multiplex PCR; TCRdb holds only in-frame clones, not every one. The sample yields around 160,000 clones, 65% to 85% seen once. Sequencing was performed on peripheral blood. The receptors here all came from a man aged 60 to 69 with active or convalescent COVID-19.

The CDR3 bases are TGTGCCAGCAGCCAAGATAACGGCGGAGCTGAAGCTTTCTTT. It yields the protein CASSQDNGGAEAFF. V and J are TRBV14 and TRBJ1-1; D is unclear. Germline-derived CDR1 and CDR2 are SGHDN and FVKESK. V was cut by 0 bases and J by 6 bases, with 11 bases left in between. This CDR3 contains 14 residues. Combining the CDR3 with reference TRBV14 and TRBJ1-1 gives the whole variable domain EAGVTQFPSHSVIEKGQTVTLRCDPISGHDNLYWYRRVMGKEIKFLLHFVKESKQDESGMPNNRFLAERTGGTYSTLKVQPAELEDSGVYFCASSQDNGGAEAFFGQGTRLTVV.

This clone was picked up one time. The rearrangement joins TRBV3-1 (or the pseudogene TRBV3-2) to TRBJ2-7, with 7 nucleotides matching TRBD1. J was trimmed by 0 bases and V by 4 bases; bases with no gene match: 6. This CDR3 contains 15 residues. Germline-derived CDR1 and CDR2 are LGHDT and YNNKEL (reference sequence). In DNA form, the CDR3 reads TGTGCCAGCAGCCGAGGACAGGAACCCTCCTACGAGCAGTACTTC. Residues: CASSRGQEPSYEQYF.

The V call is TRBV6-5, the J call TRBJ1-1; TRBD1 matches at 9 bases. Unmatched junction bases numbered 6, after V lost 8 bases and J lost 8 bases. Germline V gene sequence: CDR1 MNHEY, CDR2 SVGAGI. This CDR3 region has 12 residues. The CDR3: CASGQGYGEAFF. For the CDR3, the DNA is TGTGCCAGCGGACAGGGGTATGGGGAAGCTTTCTTT.

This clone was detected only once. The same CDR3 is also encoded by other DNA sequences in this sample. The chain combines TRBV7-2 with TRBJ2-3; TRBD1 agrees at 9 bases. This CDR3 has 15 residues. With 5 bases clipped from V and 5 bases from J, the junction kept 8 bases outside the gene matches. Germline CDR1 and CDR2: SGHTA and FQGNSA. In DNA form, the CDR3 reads TGTGCCAGCAGCCTCGGGACAGGGTTCGGAGATACGCAGTATTTT. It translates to CASSLGTGFGDTQYF.

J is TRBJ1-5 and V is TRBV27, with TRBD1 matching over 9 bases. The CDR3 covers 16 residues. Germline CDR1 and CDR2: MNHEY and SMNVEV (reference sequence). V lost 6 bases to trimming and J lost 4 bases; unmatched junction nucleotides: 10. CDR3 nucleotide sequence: TGTGCCAGCAGCATGGGACAGGGAATGTGGAATCAGCCCCAGCATTTT. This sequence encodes CASSMGQGMWNQPQHF.

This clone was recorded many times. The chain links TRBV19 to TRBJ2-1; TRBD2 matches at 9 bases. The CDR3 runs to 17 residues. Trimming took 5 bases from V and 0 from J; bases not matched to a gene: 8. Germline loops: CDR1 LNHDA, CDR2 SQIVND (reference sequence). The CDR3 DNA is TGTGCCAGTAGTCCTGGACTAGCGACGAGCTCCTACAATGAGCAGTTCTTC. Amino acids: CASSPGLATSSYNEQFF.

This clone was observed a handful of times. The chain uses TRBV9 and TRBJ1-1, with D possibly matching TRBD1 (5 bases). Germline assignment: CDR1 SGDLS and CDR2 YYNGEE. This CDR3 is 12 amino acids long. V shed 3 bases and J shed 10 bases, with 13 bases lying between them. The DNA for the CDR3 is TGTGCCAGCAGCGCCGCGGGGGAAGTAGCTTTCTTT. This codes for CASSAAGEVAFF.

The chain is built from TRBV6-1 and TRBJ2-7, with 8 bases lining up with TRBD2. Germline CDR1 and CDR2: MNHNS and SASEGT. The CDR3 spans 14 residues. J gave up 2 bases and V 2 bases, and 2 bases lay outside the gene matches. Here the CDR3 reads CASSELAGAYEQYF. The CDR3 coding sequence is TGTGCCAGCAGTGAACTAGCGGGCGCCTACGAGCAGTACTTC.